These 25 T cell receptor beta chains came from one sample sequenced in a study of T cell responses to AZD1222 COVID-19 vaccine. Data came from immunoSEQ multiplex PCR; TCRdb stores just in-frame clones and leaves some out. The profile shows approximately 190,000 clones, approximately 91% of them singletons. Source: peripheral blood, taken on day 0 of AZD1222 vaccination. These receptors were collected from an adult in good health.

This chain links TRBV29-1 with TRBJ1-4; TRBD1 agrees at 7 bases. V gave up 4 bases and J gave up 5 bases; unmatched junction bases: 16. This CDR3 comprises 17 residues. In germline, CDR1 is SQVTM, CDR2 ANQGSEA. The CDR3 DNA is TGCAGCGTTGTCAGCACCCGAAATGTAGGGGGCAATGAAAAACTGTTTTTT. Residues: CSVVSTRNVGGNEKLFF.

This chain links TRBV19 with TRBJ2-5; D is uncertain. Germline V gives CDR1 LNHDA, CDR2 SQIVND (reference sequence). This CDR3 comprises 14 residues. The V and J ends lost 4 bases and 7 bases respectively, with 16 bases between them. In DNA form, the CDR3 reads TGTGCCAGTAGTAGGGGTGGGCTCGTGGGGACCCAGTACTTC. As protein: CASSRGGLVGTQYF.

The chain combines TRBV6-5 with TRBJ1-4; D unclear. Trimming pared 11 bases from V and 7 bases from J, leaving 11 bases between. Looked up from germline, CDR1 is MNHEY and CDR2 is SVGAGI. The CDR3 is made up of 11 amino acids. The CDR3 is CAWRDGEKLFF. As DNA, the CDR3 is TGTGCCTGGAGGGATGGTGAAAAACTGTTTTTT.

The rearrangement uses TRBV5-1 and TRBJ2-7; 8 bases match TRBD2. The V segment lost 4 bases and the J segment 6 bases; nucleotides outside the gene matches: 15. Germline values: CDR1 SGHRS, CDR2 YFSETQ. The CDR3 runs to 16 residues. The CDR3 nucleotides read TGCGCCAGCAGCCCCCGGGCTAGCGGGTTCCCCTCCGAGCAGTACTTC. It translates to CASSPRASGFPSEQYF.

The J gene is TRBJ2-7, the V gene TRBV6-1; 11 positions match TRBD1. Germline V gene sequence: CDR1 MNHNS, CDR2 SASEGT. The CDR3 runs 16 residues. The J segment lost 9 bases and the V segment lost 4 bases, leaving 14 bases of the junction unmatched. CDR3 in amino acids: CASSAKAGTGGSLQYF. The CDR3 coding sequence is TGTGCCAGCAGTGCCAAAGCCGGGACAGGGGGGTCTCTGCAGTACTTC.

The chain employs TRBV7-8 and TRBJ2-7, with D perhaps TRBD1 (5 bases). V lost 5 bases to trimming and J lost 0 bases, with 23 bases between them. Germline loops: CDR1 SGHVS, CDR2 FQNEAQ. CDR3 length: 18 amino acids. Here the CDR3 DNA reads TGTGCCAGCAGCCCTTCCTTTGCCCCAACAGGTGTCTCCTACGAGCAGTACTTC. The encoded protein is CASSPSFAPTGVSYEQYF. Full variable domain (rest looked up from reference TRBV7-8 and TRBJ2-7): GAGVSQSPRYKVAKRGQDVALRCDPISGHVSLFWYQQALGQGPEFLTYFQNEAQLDKSGLPSDRFFAERPEGSVSTLKIQRTQQEDSAVYLCASSPSFAPTGVSYEQYFGPGTRLTVT.

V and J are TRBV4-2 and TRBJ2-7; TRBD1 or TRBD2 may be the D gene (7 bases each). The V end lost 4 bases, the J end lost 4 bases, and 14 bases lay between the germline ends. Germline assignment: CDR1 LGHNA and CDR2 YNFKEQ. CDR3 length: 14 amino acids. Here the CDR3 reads CASSPGGGPYEQYF. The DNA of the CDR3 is TGTGCCAGCAGCCCAGGGGGAGGGCCGTACGAGCAGTACTTC.

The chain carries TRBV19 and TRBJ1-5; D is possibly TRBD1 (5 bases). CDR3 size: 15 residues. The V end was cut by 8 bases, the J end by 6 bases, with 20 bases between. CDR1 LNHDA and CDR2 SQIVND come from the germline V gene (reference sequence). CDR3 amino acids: CASELGRSTFQPQHF. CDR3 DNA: TGTGCCAGTGAGCTGGGACGTTCGACCTTTCAGCCCCAGCATTTT.

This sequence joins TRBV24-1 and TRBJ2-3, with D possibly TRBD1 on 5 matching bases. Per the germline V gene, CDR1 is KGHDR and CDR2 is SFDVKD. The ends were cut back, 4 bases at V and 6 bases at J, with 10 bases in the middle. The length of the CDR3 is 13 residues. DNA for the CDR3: TGTGCCACCAGTGAGCCTGGGGCGGATACGCAGTATTTT. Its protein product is CATSEPGADTQYF.

CDR3 residues: CASALQGADQPQHF. The DNA of the CDR3 is TGTGCCAGCGCACTACAGGGGGCAGATCAGCCCCAGCATTTT. The V call is TRBV2, the J call TRBJ1-5, with 9 nucleotides matching TRBD1. The CDR3 totals 14 residues. Germline CDR1 is SNHLY and CDR2 is FYNNEI. V trimming: 8 bases; J trimming: 5 bases; junction bases outside the gene matches: 7.

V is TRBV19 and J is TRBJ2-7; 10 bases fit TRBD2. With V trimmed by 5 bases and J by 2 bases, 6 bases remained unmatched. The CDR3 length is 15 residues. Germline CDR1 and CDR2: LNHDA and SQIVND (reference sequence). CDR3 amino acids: CASSGGLAVTYEQYF. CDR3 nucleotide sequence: TGTGCCAGTAGTGGAGGACTAGCGGTAACCTACGAGCAGTACTTC.

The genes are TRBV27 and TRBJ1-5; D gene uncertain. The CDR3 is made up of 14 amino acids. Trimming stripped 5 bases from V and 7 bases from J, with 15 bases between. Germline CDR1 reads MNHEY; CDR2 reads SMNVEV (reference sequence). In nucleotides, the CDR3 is TGTGCCAGCAGTGAAGAGCTCGACGACCAGCCCCAGCATTTT. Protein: CASSEELDDQPQHF.

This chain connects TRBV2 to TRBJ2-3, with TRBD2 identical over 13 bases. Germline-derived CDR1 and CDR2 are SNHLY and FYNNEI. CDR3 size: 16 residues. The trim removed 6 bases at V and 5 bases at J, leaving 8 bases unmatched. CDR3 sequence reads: CASSYTSGGAGDTQYF. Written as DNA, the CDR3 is TGTGCCAGCAGCTACACTAGCGGGGGGGCTGGAGATACGCAGTATTTT.

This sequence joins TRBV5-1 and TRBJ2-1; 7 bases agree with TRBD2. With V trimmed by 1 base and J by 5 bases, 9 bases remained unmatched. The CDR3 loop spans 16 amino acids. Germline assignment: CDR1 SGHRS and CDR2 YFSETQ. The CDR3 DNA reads TGCGCCAGCAGCTTGAACTTGCTAGCGGCAGACAATGAGCAGTTCTTC. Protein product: CASSLNLLAADNEQFF.

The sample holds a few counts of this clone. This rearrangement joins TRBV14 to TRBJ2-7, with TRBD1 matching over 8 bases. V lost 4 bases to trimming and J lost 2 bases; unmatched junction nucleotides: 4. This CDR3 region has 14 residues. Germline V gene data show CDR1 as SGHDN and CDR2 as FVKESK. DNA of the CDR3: TGTGCCAGCAGCCCGACAGGGGACCCCTACGAGCAGTACTTC. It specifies CASSPTGDPYEQYF. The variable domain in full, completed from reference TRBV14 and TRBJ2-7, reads EAGVTQFPSHSVIEKGQTVTLRCDPISGHDNLYWYRRVMGKEIKFLLHFVKESKQDESGMPNNRFLAERTGGTYSTLKVQPAELEDSGVYFCASSPTGDPYEQYFGPGTRLTVT.

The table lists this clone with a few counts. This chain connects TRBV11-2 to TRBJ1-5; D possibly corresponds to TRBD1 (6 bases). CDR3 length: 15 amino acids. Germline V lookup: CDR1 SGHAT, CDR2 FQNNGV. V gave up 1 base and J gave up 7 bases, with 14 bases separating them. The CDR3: CASSLGARGGQPQHF. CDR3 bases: TGTGCCAGCAGCTTAGGGGCCAGGGGCGGGCAGCCCCAGCATTTT. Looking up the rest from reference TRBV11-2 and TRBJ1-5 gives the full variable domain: EAGVAQSPRYKIIEKRQSVAFWCNPISGHATLYWYQQILGQGPKLLIQFQNNGVVDDSQLPKDRFSAERLKGVDSTLKIQPAKLEDSAVYLCASSLGARGGQPQHFGDGTRLSIL.

The CDR3 region has the DNA TGTGCCAGCAGCTTAGCTCACAATCAGCCCCAGCATTTT. This encodes CASSLAHNQPQHF. The chain recombines TRBV7-3 with TRBJ1-5; D gene uncertain. The CDR3 sequence is 13 residues long. Deletions cut 2 bases from V and 3 bases from J, with 5 bases between. CDR1 SGHTA and CDR2 FQGTGA come from the germline V gene.

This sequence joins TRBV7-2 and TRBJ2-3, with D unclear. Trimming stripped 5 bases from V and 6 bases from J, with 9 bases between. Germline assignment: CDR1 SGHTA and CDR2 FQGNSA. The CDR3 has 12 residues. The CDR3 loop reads CASSPLRDTQYF. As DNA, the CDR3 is TGTGCCAGCAGCCCACTCCGGGATACGCAGTATTTT. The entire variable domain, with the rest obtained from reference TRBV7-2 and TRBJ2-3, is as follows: GAGVSQSPSNKVTEKGKDVELRCDPISGHTALYWYRQSLGQGLEFLIYFQGNSAPDKSGLPSDRFSAERTGGSVSTLTIQRTQQEDSAVYLCASSPLRDTQYFGPGTRLTVL.

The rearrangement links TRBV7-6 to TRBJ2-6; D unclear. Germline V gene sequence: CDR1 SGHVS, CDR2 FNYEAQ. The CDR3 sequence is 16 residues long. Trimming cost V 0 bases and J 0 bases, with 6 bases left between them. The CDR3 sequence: CASSLARFSGANVLTF. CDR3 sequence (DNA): TGTGCCAGCAGCTTAGCGCGTTTCTCTGGGGCCAACGTCCTGACTTTC.

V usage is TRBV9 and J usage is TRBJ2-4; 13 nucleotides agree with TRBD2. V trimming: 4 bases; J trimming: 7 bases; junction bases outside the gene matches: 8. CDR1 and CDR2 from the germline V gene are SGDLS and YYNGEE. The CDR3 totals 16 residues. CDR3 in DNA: TGTGCCAGCAGCAGGACTAGCGGGAGTTTAAATAACATTCAGTACTTC. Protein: CASSRTSGSLNNIQYF.

The CDR3 DNA sequence: TGTGCCAGCAGCCCCCGTTACCCGGGGGAGCAGTACTTC. It is translated as CASSPRYPGEQYF. The chain combines TRBV11-2 with TRBJ2-7, with D maybe TRBD2 (5 bases). There are 13 residues in the CDR3. CDR1 and CDR2 (germline): SGHAT, FQNNGV. The germline V and J ends were trimmed by 5 bases and 7 bases, with 15 bases remaining between them.

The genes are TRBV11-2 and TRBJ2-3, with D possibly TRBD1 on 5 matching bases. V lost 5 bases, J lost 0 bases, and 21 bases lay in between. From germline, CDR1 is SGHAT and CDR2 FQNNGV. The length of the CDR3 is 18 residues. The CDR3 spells CASSLQATSRPSTDTQYF. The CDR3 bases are TGTGCCAGCAGCCTACAGGCAACGTCTCGCCCTAGCACAGATACGCAGTATTTT.

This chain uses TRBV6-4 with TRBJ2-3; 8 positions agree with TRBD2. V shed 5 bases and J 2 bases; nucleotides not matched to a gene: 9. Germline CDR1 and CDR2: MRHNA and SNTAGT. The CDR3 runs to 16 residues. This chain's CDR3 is CASSNTLAGSTDTQYF. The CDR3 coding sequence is TGTGCCAGCAGTAACACCTTAGCGGGATCCACAGATACGCAGTATTTT.

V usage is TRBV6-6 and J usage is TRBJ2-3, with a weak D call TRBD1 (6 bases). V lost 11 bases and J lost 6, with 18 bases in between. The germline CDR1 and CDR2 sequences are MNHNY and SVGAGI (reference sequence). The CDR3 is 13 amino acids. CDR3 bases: TGTGCCGCCGCCGAGGGGGTTGTGGATACGCAGTATTTT. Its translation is CAAAEGVVDTQYF.

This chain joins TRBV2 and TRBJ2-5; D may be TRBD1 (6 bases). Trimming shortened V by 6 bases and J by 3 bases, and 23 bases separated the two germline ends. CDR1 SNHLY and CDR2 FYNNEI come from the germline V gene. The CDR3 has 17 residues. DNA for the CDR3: TGTGCCAGCAGGGACCCCCTTACAGGGTTGGAAGAAGAGACCCAGTACTTC. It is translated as CASRDPLTGLEEETQYF. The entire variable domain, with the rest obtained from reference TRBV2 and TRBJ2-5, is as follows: EPEVTQTPSHQVTQMGQEVILRCVPISNHLYFYWYRQILGQKVEFLVSFYNNEISEKSEIFDDQFSVERPDGSNFTLKIRSTKLEDSAMYFCASRDPLTGLEEETQYFGPGTRLLVL.